One and the same sample provided the 26 T cell receptor beta chains below, sequenced in a study of cytomegalovirus exposure and HLA in healthy donors. PCR used 60 Vbeta primers and 13 Jbeta primers. Clones were read by immunoSEQ multiplex PCR, and TCRdb kept only the in-frame ones, dropping some. The table has under 130,000 clones, over 9.5% seen once. The sequenced sample was PBMCs. The origin of the receptors is a man aged 40-55 years in good health and CMV-seropositive.

This clone was seen more than once but under ten times. This chain uses TRBV2 with TRBJ2-7; weak D call: TRBD1 (5 bases). Trimming cost V 6 bases and J 0 bases, with 12 bases left between them. In germline, CDR1 is SNHLY, CDR2 FYNNEI. This CDR3 is built from 14 residues. The CDR3 region is CASRAGRASYEQYF. CDR3 DNA sequence: TGTGCCAGCAGGGCAGGCAGGGCCTCCTACGAGCAGTACTTC.

This rearrangement joins TRBV4-1 to TRBJ2-7; TRBD2 matches 9 bases. Germline CDR1 MGHRA, CDR2 YSYEKL. The V and J ends lost 4 bases and 6 bases, in that order; junction bases with no gene match: 7. This CDR3 is 14 amino acids long. The CDR3 sequence is CASSRIAGEGEQYF. For the CDR3, the DNA is TGCGCCAGCAGCCGAATAGCGGGAGAAGGCGAGCAGTACTTC.

This clone was observed a handful of times. The rearrangement uses TRBV7-2 and TRBJ1-1; maybe TRBD1 (6 bases). The V end was cut by 1 base, the J end by 6 bases, with 12 bases between. Germline V CDR1 and CDR2: SGHTA, FQGNSA. The CDR3 length is 14 residues. This CDR3 is CASSLVTGRAEAFF. The CDR3 DNA reads as TGTGCCAGCAGCTTAGTTACAGGGCGGGCTGAAGCTTTCTTT.

The genes are TRBV10-3 and TRBJ2-5; TRBD1 matches at 8 bases. After removal of 6 bases from V and 0 bases from J, the junction contained 6 bases not matched to a gene. This CDR3 has 15 residues. Per germline, CDR1 ENHRY and CDR2 SYGVKD. This chain's CDR3 is CAIRPGQVNQETQYF. The CDR3 coding sequence is TGTGCCATCAGGCCGGGACAGGTGAACCAAGAGACCCAGTACTTC.

The chain employs TRBV14 and TRBJ1-1; no clear D. Germline CDR1 reads SGHDN; CDR2 reads FVKESK. CDR3 length equals 15 residues. Between the trimmed V and J ends, which lost 4 bases and 1 base, there was a span of 13 bases. The chain's CDR3 is CASSRMAVPNTEAFF. Here the CDR3 DNA reads TGTGCCAGCAGCCGGATGGCGGTGCCGAACACTGAAGCTTTCTTT.

This clone was seen more than once but under ten times. The rearrangement uses TRBV11-2 and TRBJ2-5; unclear D gene. Germline-derived CDR1 and CDR2 are SGHAT and FQNNGV. Trimming shortened V by 3 bases and J by 0 bases, and 5 bases separated the two germline ends. This CDR3 is built from 13 residues. CDR3 in amino acids: CASSFGYQETQYF. The CDR3 DNA is TGTGCCAGCAGCTTCGGGTACCAAGAGACCCAGTACTTC.

A few counts support this clone. The chain carries TRBV18 and TRBJ2-1, with 10 bases fitting TRBD2. Germline V gives CDR1 KGHSH, CDR2 LQKENI. V lost 3 bases to trimming and J lost 15 bases; unmatched junction nucleotides: 14. The CDR3 is 15 residues long. In DNA, the CDR3 is TGTGCCAGCTCACCGGGAAGCGGGAGGGCCGAGGCTAGGTTCTTC. Protein product: CASSPGSGRAEARFF.

This clone was recorded a few times. The genes are TRBV30 and TRBJ2-3; 13 bases fit TRBD2. V shed 7 bases, J shed 5 bases, and the junction held 9 bases outside the gene matches. In germline, CDR1 is GTSNPN, CDR2 SVGIG (reference sequence). The CDR3 runs 15 residues. The CDR3 is CASLRRTSGRDTQYF. The CDR3 DNA is TGTGCCTCGCTGAGGCGGACTAGCGGGAGAGATACGCAGTATTTT.

The chain recombines TRBV2 with TRBJ2-3; TRBD1 might be the D (6 bases). The V gene lost 0 bases and the J gene lost 3 bases, with 10 bases spanning the gap. The CDR3 has 15 amino acids. From germline, CDR1 is SNHLY and CDR2 FYNNEI. CDR3 sequence: CASSEARQGTDTQYF. DNA for the CDR3: TGTGCCAGCAGTGAAGCGCGGCAGGGGACAGATACGCAGTATTTT.

J is TRBJ2-3 and V is TRBV7-9; 7 bases align to TRBD1. CDR3 size: 17 residues. Germline CDR1 SEHNR, CDR2 FQNEAQ (reference sequence). Trimming cost V 6 bases and J 6 bases; bases outside gene matches: 18. CDR3 sequence (DNA): TGTGCCAGCAGGTTGGGGGACAGTTCCTTTCATTTGGATACGCAGTATTTT. This sequence encodes CASRLGDSSFHLDTQYF.

The J gene is TRBJ2-1, the V gene TRBV7-9; no reliable D call. Germline CDR1 SEHNR, CDR2 FQNEAQ (reference sequence). The CDR3 length is 16 residues. Trimming shortened V by 1 base and J by 1 base, and 11 bases separated the two germline ends. CDR3 coding DNA: TGTGCCAGCAGCTTAGTGGCACCTTCTTCCTACAATGAGCAGTTCTTC. Translation gives CASSLVAPSSYNEQFF. Full variable domain (rest looked up from reference TRBV7-9 and TRBJ2-1): DTGVSQNPRHKITKRGQNVTFRCDPISEHNRLYWYRQTLGQGPEFLTYFQNEAQLEKSRLLSDRFSAERPKGSFSTLEIQRTEQGDSAMYLCASSLVAPSSYNEQFFGPGTRLTVL.

V and J are TRBV12-5 and TRBJ1-5, with TRBD1 identical over 9 bases. J gave up 2 bases and V 3 bases, and 5 bases lay outside the gene matches. Germline-derived CDR1 and CDR2 are LGHNT and FRNRAP. This CDR3 region has 16 residues. CDR3: CASGLQGAEGNQPQHF. As DNA, the CDR3 is TGTGCTAGTGGTTTACAGGGGGCTGAGGGCAATCAGCCCCAGCATTTT. Supplemented by reference TRBV12-5 and TRBJ1-5, the full variable domain reads DARVTQTPRHKVTEMGQEVTMRCQPILGHNTVFWYRQTMMQGLELLAYFRNRAPLDDSGMPKDRFSAEMPDATLATLKIQPSEPRDSAVYFCASGLQGAEGNQPQHFGDGTRLSIL.

The chain has TRBV6-1 and TRBJ1-5; D not certain. Germline V gene sequence: CDR1 MNHNS, CDR2 SASEGT. The V gene lost 1 base and the J gene lost 2 bases, with 9 bases spanning the gap. The CDR3 contains 15 residues. CDR3 amino acids: CASSEEAVRNQPQHF. CDR3 bases: TGTGCCAGCAGTGAAGAAGCTGTCCGCAATCAGCCCCAGCATTTT.

Only a few counts were recorded for this clone. The DNA for the CDR3 is TGTGCCAGCAGCCCCCATGGTAGCGGGGTCTACAATGAGCAGTTCTTC. Protein product: CASSPHGSGVYNEQFF. This chain connects TRBV7-9 to TRBJ2-1; the match to TRBD2 covers 8 bases. The V gene's germline CDR1 is SEHNR and CDR2 FQNEAQ (reference sequence). With V trimmed by 5 bases and J by 3 bases, 9 bases remained unmatched. The CDR3 has 16 amino acids. The entire variable domain, with the rest obtained from reference TRBV7-9 and TRBJ2-1, is as follows: DTGVSQNPRHKITKRGQNVTFRCDPISEHNRLYWYRQTLGQGPEFLTYFQNEAQLEKSRLLSDRFSAERPKGSFSTLEIQRTEQGDSAMYLCASSPHGSGVYNEQFFGPGTRLTVL.

The gene calls are TRBV28 and TRBJ1-4; the match to TRBD1 covers 7 bases. This CDR3 has 14 amino acids. Germline V CDR1 and CDR2: MDHEN, SYDVKM. Trimming at V came to 6 bases and at J to 8 bases, leaving 9 bases not matched to a gene. CDR3 amino acids: CASRSDRVVEKLFF. The CDR3 DNA reads TGTGCCAGCAGATCCGACAGGGTGGTCGAAAAACTGTTTTTT.

The chain uses TRBV7-9 and TRBJ2-2; the D is unclear. Germline CDR1 reads SEHNR; CDR2 reads FQNEAQ (reference sequence). V was pared by 7 bases and J by 2 bases, with 14 bases between. The CDR3 runs 15 residues. CDR3 residues: CASTPNPTNTGELFF. Here the CDR3 DNA reads TGTGCCAGCACACCTAATCCCACTAACACCGGGGAGCTGTTTTTT.

This rearrangement joins TRBV11-2 to TRBJ2-1; D uncertain. CDR3 length equals 14 residues. Trimming left V 3 bases short and J 7 bases short, with 13 bases between. Germline values: CDR1 SGHAT, CDR2 FQNNGV. In DNA, the CDR3 is TGTGCCAGCAGCTTCTTAGGAGCGATTAATGAGCAGTTCTTC. Amino acid sequence: CASSFLGAINEQFF.

The V gene is TRBV11-2, the J gene TRBJ2-7; tentatively, D is TRBD2 (5 bases). V lost 5 bases, J lost 4 bases, and 18 bases lay in between. Per germline, CDR1 SGHAT and CDR2 FQNNGV. The CDR3 sequence is 15 residues long. The CDR3 sequence is CASSQTYGSGYEQYF. The CDR3 DNA reads TGTGCCAGCAGCCAGACTTACGGGTCGGGATACGAGCAGTACTTC.

The chain employs TRBV2 and TRBJ2-1; D remains ambiguous. The CDR3 covers 12 residues. Per the germline V gene, CDR1 is SNHLY and CDR2 is FYNNEI. Trimming removed 8 bases at V and 4 bases at J, with 9 bases between. CDR3 sequence reads: CASRDPYNEQFF. The CDR3 nucleotides are TGTGCCAGCCGCGATCCATACAATGAGCAGTTCTTC.

This clone appeared a few times. The J gene is TRBJ2-1, the V gene TRBV10-3; D is perhaps TRBD2 (6 bases). Trimming left V 8 bases short and J 10 bases short, with 12 bases between. CDR3 length equals 11 residues. Germline values: CDR1 ENHRY, CDR2 SYGVKD. The CDR3 nucleotides read TGTGCCATCGGAGGGGACGGAGAGCAGTTCTTC. Encoded protein: CAIGGDGEQFF.

V usage is TRBV5-6 and J usage is TRBJ2-1, with D hard to call. The germline gives CDR1 SGHDT, CDR2 YYEEEE. V was shortened by 2 bases and J by 0 bases, with 6 bases between the two germline ends. The CDR3 is 14 residues long. The DNA of the CDR3 is TGTGCCAGCAGCTTACTGAGCTCCTACAATGAGCAGTTCTTC. Its translation is CASSLLSSYNEQFF.

The V call is TRBV11-2, the J call TRBJ2-3; maybe TRBD1 (5 bases). CDR1 and CDR2 from the germline V gene are SGHAT and FQNNGV. This CDR3 is 14 amino acids long. V was shortened by 4 bases and J by 0 bases, with 8 bases between the two germline ends. The CDR3 reads CASSYQGSTDTQYF. CDR3 in DNA: TGTGCCAGCAGCTATCAGGGTAGCACAGATACGCAGTATTTT.

This clone was observed a handful of times. The rearrangement uses TRBV2 and TRBJ2-1, with 10 bases identical to TRBD2. The CDR3 is 15 residues long. CDR1 SNHLY and CDR2 FYNNEI come from the germline V gene. Germline trimming cut 7 bases from V and 6 bases from J; bases unmatched to any gene: 9. The CDR3 is CASTRRTSGPNEQFF. The CDR3, as DNA: TGTGCCAGCACTCGACGGACTAGCGGCCCCAATGAGCAGTTCTTC.

To note about this clone: At one boundary the junction diverges from the germline segment, which might be a read error. CDR3 DNA: TGTGCCTGGAGTGTTGGAGGCTCCGGGGAGTTC. Translation gives CAWSVGGSGEF. The V call is TRBV30, the J call TRBJ2-7, with D possibly being TRBD2 (5 bases). Germline V gene sequence: CDR1 GTSNPN, CDR2 SVGIG (reference sequence). The CDR3 contains 11 residues.

V and J are TRBV29-1 and TRBJ1-4, with 8 bases that match TRBD1. Germline V lookup: CDR1 SQVTM, CDR2 ANQGSEA. There are 13 residues in the CDR3. The trim removed 6 bases at V and 4 bases at J, leaving 4 bases unmatched. CDR3 in DNA: TGCAGCGTAAGGACAGGGAATAATGAAAAACTGTTTTTT. As protein: CSVRTGNNEKLFF.

V is TRBV9 and J is TRBJ2-7; TRBD2 agrees at 11 bases. V was clipped by 2 bases and J by 5 bases; unmatched bases: 6. This CDR3 comprises 15 residues. Per the germline V gene, CDR1 is SGDLS and CDR2 is YYNGEE. CDR3: CASSVGLAAVHEQYF. The CDR3 nucleotides are TGTGCCAGCAGCGTGGGACTAGCGGCCGTGCACGAGCAGTACTTC.